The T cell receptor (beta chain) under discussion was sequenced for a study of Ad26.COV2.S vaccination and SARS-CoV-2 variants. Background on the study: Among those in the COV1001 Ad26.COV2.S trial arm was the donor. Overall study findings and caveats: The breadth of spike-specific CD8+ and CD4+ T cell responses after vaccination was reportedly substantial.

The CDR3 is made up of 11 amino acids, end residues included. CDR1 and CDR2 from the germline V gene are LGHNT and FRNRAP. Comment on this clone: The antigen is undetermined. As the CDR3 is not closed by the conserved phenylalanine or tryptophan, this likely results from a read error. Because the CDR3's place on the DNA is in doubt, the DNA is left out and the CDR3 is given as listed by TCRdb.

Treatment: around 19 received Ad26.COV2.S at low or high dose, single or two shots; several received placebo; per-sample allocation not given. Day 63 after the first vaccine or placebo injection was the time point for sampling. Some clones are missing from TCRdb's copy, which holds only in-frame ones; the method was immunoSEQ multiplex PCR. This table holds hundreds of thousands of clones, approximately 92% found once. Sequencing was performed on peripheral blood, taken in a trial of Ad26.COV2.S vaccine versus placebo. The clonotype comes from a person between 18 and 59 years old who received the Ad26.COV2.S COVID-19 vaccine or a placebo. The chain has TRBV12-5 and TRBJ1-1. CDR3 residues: CASGRTDGPAY.